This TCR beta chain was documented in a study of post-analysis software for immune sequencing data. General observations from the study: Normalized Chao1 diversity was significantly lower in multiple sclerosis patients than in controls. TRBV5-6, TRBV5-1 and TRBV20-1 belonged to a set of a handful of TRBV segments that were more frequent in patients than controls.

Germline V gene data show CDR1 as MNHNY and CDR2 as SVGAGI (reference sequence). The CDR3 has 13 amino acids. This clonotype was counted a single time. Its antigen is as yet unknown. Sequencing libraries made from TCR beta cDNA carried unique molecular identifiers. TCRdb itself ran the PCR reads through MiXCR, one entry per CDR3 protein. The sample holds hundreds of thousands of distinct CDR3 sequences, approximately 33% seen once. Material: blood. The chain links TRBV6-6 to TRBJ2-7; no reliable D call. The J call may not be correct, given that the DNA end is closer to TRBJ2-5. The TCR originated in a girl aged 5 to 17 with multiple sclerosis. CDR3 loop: CASRYVQQETQYF. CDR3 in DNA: TGTGCCAGCAGGTACGTACAGCAAGAGACCCAGTACTTC.